The 10 T cell receptor beta chains presented below share a single source sample, sequenced in a study of beta chain features in type 1 diabetes. Since all of the isolated RNA was reverse transcribed, expressed TCRB transcripts were what got sequenced. TCRdb keeps only in-frame clones here, not all; method: immunoSEQ multiplex PCR. The sample gives more than 150,000 clones, 10% to 15% of which show up once; approximately 0.62% is in the top ten. The sample taken for sequencing was central memory CD4+ T cells from blood. These receptors were taken from a young woman in good health.

In its sample, this clone was seen a few times. The chain joins TRBV9 to TRBJ2-7; 11 nucleotides line up with TRBD2. Germline V gives CDR1 SGDLS, CDR2 YYNGEE. With V trimmed by 3 bases and J by 4 bases, 6 bases remained unmatched. The CDR3 totals 15 residues. The CDR3 sequence: CASSGPSGRLYEQYF. The CDR3 nucleotides read TGTGCCAGCAGCGGTCCTAGCGGGAGGCTATACGAGCAGTACTTC.

This clone was found a few times. The rearrangement links TRBV15 to TRBJ2-7; 7 bases line up with TRBD2. CDR3 length equals 14 residues. Trimming took 10 bases from V and 2 from J; bases not matched to a gene: 11. CDR1 LNHNV and CDR2 YYDKDF come from the germline V gene (reference sequence). In nucleotides, the CDR3 is TGTGCCAGCTCTCGCCCGGCGGGAGCCTACGAGCAGTACTTC. As protein: CASSRPAGAYEQYF.

The rearrangement joins TRBV9 to TRBJ1-5; D remains ambiguous. This CDR3 is 15 amino acids long. The V gene lost 0 bases and the J gene lost 0 bases, with 7 bases spanning the gap. Germline CDR1 and CDR2: SGDLS and YYNGEE. The CDR3 is CASSVGAISNQPQHF. The DNA for the CDR3 is TGTGCCAGCAGCGTAGGAGCAATTAGCAATCAGCCCCAGCATTTT.

V gene TRBV18 combines with J gene TRBJ1-3, with D possibly being TRBD1 (5 bases). The V end lost 6 bases, the J end lost 7 bases, and 7 bases lay between the germline ends. The CDR3 has 11 amino acids. Germline CDR1 is KGHSH and CDR2 is LQKENI. The CDR3 nucleotides are TGTGCCAGCTCGGGGCGGAACACCATATATTTT. Its translation is CASSGRNTIYF.

This clone was recorded a few times. The CDR3 bases are TGTGCCAGCAGCACAAAAGGGCCGGGCGAGCGGGAGAATTCTGTGAATGAGCAGTTCTTC. Amino acid sequence: CASSTKGPGERENSVNEQFF. The V and J genes are TRBV21-1 and TRBJ2-1; the D segment call TRBD2 is taken from the table without a DNA check. TRBV21-1 counts as a pseudogene. The CDR3 length is 20 residues.

The rearrangement joins TRBV30 to TRBJ1-5, with D tentatively TRBD1 (5 bases). Looked up from germline, CDR1 is GTSNPN and CDR2 is SVGIG (reference sequence). There are 16 residues in the CDR3. The germline V and J ends were trimmed by 1 base and 6 bases, with 19 bases remaining between them. CDR3 residues: CAWSGWLLTESQPQHF. The CDR3 nucleotides are TGTGCCTGGAGTGGTTGGCTTCTGACAGAAAGTCAGCCCCAGCATTTT.

Remarks on this clone: Within the sample, other DNA sequences also encode this same CDR3. CDR3 coding DNA: TGTGCCAGCTCAGACTCAACCTACGAGCAGTACTTC. It codes for CASSDSTYEQYF. The chain combines TRBV18 with TRBJ2-7; D call uncertain. This CDR3 has 12 residues. Germline CDR1 is KGHSH and CDR2 is LQKENI. Trimming cost V 5 bases and J 2 bases, with 7 bases left between them.

This clone was picked up a small number of times. J is TRBJ1-2 and V is TRBV28; D uncertain. Germline-derived CDR1 and CDR2 are MDHEN and SYDVKM. Between the trimmed V and J ends, which lost 3 bases and 5 bases, there was a span of 13 bases. The CDR3 runs 14 residues. The CDR3 coding sequence is TGTGCCAGCAGTTTCCCCACAGATCGGTATGGCTACACCTTC. Its translation: CASSFPTDRYGYTF.

The genes are TRBV30 and TRBJ1-2; a possible D gene is TRBD1 (5 bases). The CDR3 contains 15 residues. Germline V gene sequence: CDR1 GTSNPN, CDR2 SVGIG (reference sequence). Trimming cost V 4 bases and J 4 bases, with 19 bases left between them. CDR3 in DNA: TGTGCCTGGATCCGCACCGACAGCGGGGGCTATGGCTACACCTTC. Protein sequence: CAWIRTDSGGYGYTF.

At least ten counts were recorded for this clone. The chain uses TRBV9 and TRBJ2-7; 8 nucleotides align to TRBD2. The CDR3 sequence is 14 residues long. V was pared by 0 bases and J by 2 bases, with 1 base of the junction left unmatched. From germline, CDR1 is SGDLS and CDR2 YYNGEE. CDR3 protein: CASSVAGGPYEQYF. The CDR3 nucleotides read TGTGCCAGCAGCGTAGCGGGAGGGCCCTACGAGCAGTACTTC.